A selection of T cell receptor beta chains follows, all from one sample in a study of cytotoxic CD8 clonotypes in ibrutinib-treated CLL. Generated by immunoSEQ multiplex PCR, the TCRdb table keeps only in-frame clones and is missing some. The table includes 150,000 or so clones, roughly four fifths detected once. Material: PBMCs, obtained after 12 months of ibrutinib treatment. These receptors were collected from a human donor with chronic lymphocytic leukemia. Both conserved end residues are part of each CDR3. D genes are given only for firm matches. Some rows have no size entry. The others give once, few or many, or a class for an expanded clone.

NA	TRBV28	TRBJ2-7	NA	TGTGCCAGCAGTTTCCGACCAGGACCACTTTACGAGCAGTACTTC	CASSFRPGPLYEQYF
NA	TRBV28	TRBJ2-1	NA	TGTGCCAGCAGTCTTAGCCCCCGGCAGATCAATGAGCAGTTCTTC	CASSLSPRQINEQFF
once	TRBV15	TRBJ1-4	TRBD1	TGTGCCACCAGCAGAGAACCGGGACAGGGGGCGCGTAATGAAAAACTGTTTTTT	CATSREPGQGARNEKLFF
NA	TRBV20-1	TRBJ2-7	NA	TGCAGTGCCGCGGACTTGGGCGAGCAGTACTTC	CSAADLGEQYF
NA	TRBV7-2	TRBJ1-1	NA	TGTGCCAGCCCCCGGGGCGGGACTGAAGCTTTCTTT	CASPRGGTEAFF
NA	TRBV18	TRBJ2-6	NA	TGTGCCAGCTCACCACCGCCATCTGGGGCCAACGTCCTGACTTTC	CASSPPPSGANVLTF
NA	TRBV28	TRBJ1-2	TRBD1	TGTGCCAGCAGGGGACAGACTAATGGCTACACCTTC	CASRGQTNGYTF
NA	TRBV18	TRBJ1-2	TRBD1	TGTGCCAGCTCACCCGCCGGGACAGCCTCCAGTGGCTACACCTTC	CASSPAGTASSGYTF
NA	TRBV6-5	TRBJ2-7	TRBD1	TGTGCCAGCAGTTACGCGGGACAGGGTTACGAGCAGTACTTC	CASSYAGQGYEQYF
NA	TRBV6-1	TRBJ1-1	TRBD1	TGTGCCAGCAGTGCTAGGGGGCCACACCGAGCTTTCTTT	CASSARGPHRAFF
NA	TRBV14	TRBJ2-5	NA	TGTGCCAGCAGCCGACTAGGACAGTTCGGGGAGACCCAGTACTTC	CASSRLGQFGETQYF
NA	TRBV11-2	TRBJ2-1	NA	TGTGCCAGCAGCTTAGTGGGTGTGTGGGTTAGCTACAATGAGCAGTTCTTC	CASSLVGVWVSYNEQFF
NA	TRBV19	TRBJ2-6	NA	TGTGCCGGGAGGCCATCCGGGGCCAACGTCCTGACTTTC	CAGRPSGANVLTF
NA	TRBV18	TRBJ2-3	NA	TGTGCCAGCTCAATAGGCGGGTCGGGCACAGATACGCAGTATTTT	CASSIGGSGTDTQYF
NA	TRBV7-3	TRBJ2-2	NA	TGTGCCAGCAGCTCCCCGGGGACACAAATAGGGGAGCTGTTTTTT	CASSSPGTQIGELFF
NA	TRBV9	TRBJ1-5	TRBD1	TGTGCCAGCAGCGCGCAGGGGGCCGGCAATCAGCCCCAGCATTTT	CASSAQGAGNQPQHF
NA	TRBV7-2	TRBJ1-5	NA	TGTGCCAGCAGCTTAGCTGGGGGGATCAATCAGCCCCAGCATTTT	CASSLAGGINQPQHF
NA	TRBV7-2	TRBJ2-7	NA	TGTGCCAGCAGTCTGGCGGCGGGGCCATCCGAGCAGTACTTC	CASSLAAGPSEQYF
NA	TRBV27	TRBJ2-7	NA	TGTGCCAGCAGTCCGTTTTACGGAACCTACGAGCAGTACTTC	CASSPFYGTYEQYF
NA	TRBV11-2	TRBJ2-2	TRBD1	TGTGCCAGCAGCTCAGGGACAGGGGGGCGTCTAGCGCCCGGGGAGCTGTTTTTT	CASSSGTGGRLAPGELFF
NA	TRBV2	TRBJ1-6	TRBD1	TGTGCCAGCACTTATGGGACAGGGGGTTATTCACCCCTCCACTTT	CASTYGTGGYSPLHF
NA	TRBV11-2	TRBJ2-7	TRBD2	TGTGCCAGCAGCTTAGGACTAGCGGGGGCCTACGAGCAGTACTTC	CASSLGLAGAYEQYF
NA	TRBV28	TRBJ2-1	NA	TGTGCCAGCAGTTTATCCGCGGGAAGGAGCAATGAGCAGTTCTTC	CASSLSAGRSNEQFF
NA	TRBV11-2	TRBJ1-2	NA	TGTGCCAGCAGCACGGATTCGGGGGGCTATGGCTACACCTTC	CASSTDSGGYGYTF
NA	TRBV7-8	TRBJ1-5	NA	TGTGCCAGCAGCTTAGGCAGGGTGGAGCCCCAGCATTTT	CASSLGRVEPQHF
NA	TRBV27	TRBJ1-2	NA	TGTGCCAGCAGTGAACCGGGACGGACCTATGGCTACACCTTC	CASSEPGRTYGYTF
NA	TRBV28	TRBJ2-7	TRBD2	TGTGCCACGGAAGCAGCGGGACTAGCGGGAGGGCCGGTTCACGAGCAGTACTTC	CATEAAGLAGGPVHEQYF
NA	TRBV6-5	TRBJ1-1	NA	TGTGCCAGCAGTTACGAGGGCGGGAACACTGAAGCTTTCTTT	CASSYEGGNTEAFF
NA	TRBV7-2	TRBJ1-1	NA	TGTGCCAGCAGCCCCCGAGGGGGGAGGACTGAAGCTTTCTTT	CASSPRGGRTEAFF